The subject of this entry is one T cell receptor beta chain. Antigen: not known. These data originate in a study of T cell clonotyping in hematopoietic cell transplantation. Recipient blood drawn about 28 days pretransplant and days 30, 100, 180 after. Here immunoSEQ multiplex PCR was the method, and the copy in TCRdb shows in-frame clones only, minus some. The sample lists about 4,400 clones, roughly two thirds seen once, with around 9% in the top ten. CDR1 is SEHNR, CDR2 FQNEAQ, per germline (reference sequence). This CDR3 has 16 residues. The V gene end was trimmed by 5 bases and the J gene end by 3 bases; junction bases not matched to a gene: 12. Whole-study results and caveats: Higher Inverse Simpson Index values in graft donor and pretransplant recipient predicted broader posttransplant TCR diversity. Recipient TCR diversity dropped after transplant; expanded clonotypes rose from day 30 to 180.

This chain connects TRBV7-9 to TRBJ2-7, with TRBD1 identical over 8 bases. Source: PBMCs, taken 100 days after allogeneic stem cell transplant. This TCR was sampled from a male patient aged 60-70 years who had an allogeneic stem cell transplant, so the T cells may come from the graft donor. Some clones in this sample may be carry-over from other donors' samples. CDR3 in amino acids: CASSPTSGTGYYEQYF. In DNA form, the CDR3 reads TGTGCCAGCAGCCCGACATCCGGGACAGGTTACTACGAGCAGTACTTC.